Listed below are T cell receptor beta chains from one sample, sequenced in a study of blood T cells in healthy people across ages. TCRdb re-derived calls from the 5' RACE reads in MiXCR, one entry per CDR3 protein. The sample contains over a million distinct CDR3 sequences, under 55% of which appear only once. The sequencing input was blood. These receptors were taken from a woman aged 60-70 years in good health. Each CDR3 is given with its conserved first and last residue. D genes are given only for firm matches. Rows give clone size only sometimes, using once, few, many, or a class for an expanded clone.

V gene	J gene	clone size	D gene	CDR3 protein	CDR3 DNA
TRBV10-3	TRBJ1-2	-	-	CAISEISENYGYTF	TGTGCCATCAGTGAGATTTCGGAGAACTATGGCTACACCTTC
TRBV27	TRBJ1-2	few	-	CASSGGTVTNYGYTF	TGTGCCAGCAGCGGTGGGACCGTAACTAACTATGGCTACACCTTC
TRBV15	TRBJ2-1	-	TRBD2	CATSELAGGMGEQFF	TGTGCCACCAGCGAACTAGCGGGAGGCATGGGTGAGCAGTTCTTC
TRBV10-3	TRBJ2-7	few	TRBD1	CAIGTGAYEQYF	TGTGCCATAGGGACAGGGGCCTACGAGCAGTACTTC
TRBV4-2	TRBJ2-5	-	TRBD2	CASSPIAGSGQQYF	TGTGCCAGCAGCCCAATAGCGGGTTCGGGCCAGCAGTACTTC
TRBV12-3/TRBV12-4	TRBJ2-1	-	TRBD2	CASSFGLAENEQFF	TGTGCCAGCAGTTTCGGACTAGCGGAAAATGAGCAGTTCTTC
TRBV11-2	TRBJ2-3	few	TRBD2	CASSLRAGSTDTQYF	TGTGCCAGTAGCTTACGAGCGGGGAGCACAGATACGCAGTATTTT
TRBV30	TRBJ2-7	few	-	CAWGGIGLYEQYF	TGTGCCTGGGGGGGCATTGGATTGTACGAGCAGTACTTC
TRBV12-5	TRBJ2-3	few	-	CASGRYTSTDTQYF	TGTGCTAGTGGTCGGTATACTAGCACAGATACGCAGTATTTT
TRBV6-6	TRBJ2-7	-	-	CASSSPRARGVDEQYF	TGTGCCAGCAGTTCCCCTAGGGCGCGAGGGGTGGACGAGCAGTACTTC
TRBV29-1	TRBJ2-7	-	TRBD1	CSVEDRKQGKSYEQYF	TGCAGCGTTGAAGACAGGAAACAGGGGAAGTCCTACGAGCAGTACTTC
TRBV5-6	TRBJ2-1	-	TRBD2	CASSLNLAGAFGQFF	TGTGCCAGCAGCTTGAATCTAGCGGGGGCCTTTGGGCAGTTCTTC
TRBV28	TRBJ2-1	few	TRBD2	CASSFAGSGDNEQFF	TGTGCCAGCAGTTTCGCGGGTAGCGGGGACAATGAGCAGTTCTTC
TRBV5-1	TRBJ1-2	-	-	CASSLRSGSHGYTF	TGCGCCAGCAGCTTGCGATCAGGGAGTCATGGCTACACCTTC
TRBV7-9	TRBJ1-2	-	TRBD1	CASSTREGARGYTF	TGTGCCAGCAGCACCCGAGAGGGGGCGCGAGGCTACACCTTC
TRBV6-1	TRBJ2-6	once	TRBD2	CASRLRVAGGNSGANVLTF	TGTGCCAGCAGACTCCGCGTAGCGGGAGGGAACTCTGGGGCCAACGTCCTGACTTTC
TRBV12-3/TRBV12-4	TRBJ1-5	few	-	CASSLKGLRNQPQHF	TGTGCCAGCAGTTTAAAAGGATTACGGAATCAGCCCCAGCATTTT
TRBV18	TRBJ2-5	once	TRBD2	CASSATSGSYKETQYF	TGTGCCAGCTCAGCGACTAGCGGGAGTTATAAAGAGACCCAGTACTTC
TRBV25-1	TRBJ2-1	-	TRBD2	CASSGDYSVNEQFF	TGTGCCAGCAGTGGGGACTATTCAGTCAATGAGCAGTTCTTC
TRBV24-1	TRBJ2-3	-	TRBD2	CATSDPGLAGGPRDTQYF	TGTGCCACCAGTGACCCGGGACTAGCGGGAGGGCCTAGAGATACGCAGTATTTT
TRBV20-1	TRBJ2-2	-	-	CSASTAGSQTGELFF	TGCAGTGCTAGCACCGCCGGTTCCCAGACCGGGGAGCTGTTTTTT
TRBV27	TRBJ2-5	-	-	CASSLNVEETQYF	TGTGCCAGCAGTCTCAACGTCGAAGAGACCCAGTACTTC
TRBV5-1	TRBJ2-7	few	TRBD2	CASSRLAASYEQYF	TGCGCCAGCAGCCGACTAGCGGCCTCCTACGAGCAGTACTTC
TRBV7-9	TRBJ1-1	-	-	CASSLGPSTEAFF	TGTGCCAGCAGCTTGGGGCCCAGCACTGAAGCTTTCTTT
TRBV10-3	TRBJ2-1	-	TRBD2	CAIREGLAGASEQFF	TGTGCCATCAGGGAGGGGCTAGCGGGAGCGAGTGAGCAGTTCTTC
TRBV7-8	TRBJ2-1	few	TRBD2	CASSLVSTSGSHNEQFF	TGTGCCAGCAGCTTAGTCTCTACTAGCGGGTCCCACAATGAGCAGTTCTTC
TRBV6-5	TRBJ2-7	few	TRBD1	CASSYYGQGAGYEQYF	TGTGCCAGCAGTTACTACGGACAGGGAGCCGGGTACGAGCAGTACTTC
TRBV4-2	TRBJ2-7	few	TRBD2	CASSPLPRSGSYEQYF	TGTGCCAGCAGCCCCCTACCTCGCAGCGGGAGTTACGAGCAGTACTTC
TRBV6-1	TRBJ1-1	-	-	CASSDGSVVRNTEAFF	TGTGCCAGCAGTGATGGGTCAGTGGTGCGGAACACTGAAGCTTTCTTT
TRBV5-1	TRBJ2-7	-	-	CASSLDGGASYEQYF	TGCGCCAGCAGCTTGGACGGCGGCGCCTCCTACGAGCAGTACTTC
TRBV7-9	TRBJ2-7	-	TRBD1	CASSTPGQGAGSYEQYF	TGTGCCAGCAGCACCCCGGGACAGGGGGCCGGCTCCTACGAGCAGTACTTC
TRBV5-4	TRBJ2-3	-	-	CASNRVGDTQYF	TGTGCCAGCAACCGAGTAGGCGATACGCAGTATTTT
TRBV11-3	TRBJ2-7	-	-	CASSLEPGQIQYF	TGTGCCAGCAGCTTAGAGCCAGGGCAAATCCAGTACTTC
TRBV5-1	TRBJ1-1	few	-	CASSLDRGLDTEAFF	TGCGCCAGCAGCTTGGATCGGGGGTTGGACACTGAAGCTTTCTTT
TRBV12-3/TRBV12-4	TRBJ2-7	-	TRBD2	CASSFVAGVYNEQYF	TGTGCCAGCAGTTTTGTAGCGGGAGTTTACAATGAGCAGTACTTC